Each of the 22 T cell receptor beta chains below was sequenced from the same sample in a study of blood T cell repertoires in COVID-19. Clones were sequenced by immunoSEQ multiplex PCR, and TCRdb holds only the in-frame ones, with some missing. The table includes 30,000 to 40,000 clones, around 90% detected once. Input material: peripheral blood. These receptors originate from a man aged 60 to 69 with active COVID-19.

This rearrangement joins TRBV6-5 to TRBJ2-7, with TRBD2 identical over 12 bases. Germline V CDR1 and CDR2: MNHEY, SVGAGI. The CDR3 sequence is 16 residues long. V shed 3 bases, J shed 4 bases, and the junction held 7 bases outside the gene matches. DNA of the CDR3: TGTGCCAGCAGTTATATAAGGACTAGCGGGACGTACGAGCAGTACTTC. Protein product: CASSYIRTSGTYEQYF.

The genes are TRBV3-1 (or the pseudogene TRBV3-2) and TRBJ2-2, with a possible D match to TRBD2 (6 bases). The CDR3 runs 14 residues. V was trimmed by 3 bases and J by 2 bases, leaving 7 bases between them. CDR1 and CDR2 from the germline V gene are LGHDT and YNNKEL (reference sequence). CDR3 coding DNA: TGTGCCAGCAGCCACGGGGGAAACACCGGGGAGCTGTTTTTT. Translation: CASSHGGNTGELFF.

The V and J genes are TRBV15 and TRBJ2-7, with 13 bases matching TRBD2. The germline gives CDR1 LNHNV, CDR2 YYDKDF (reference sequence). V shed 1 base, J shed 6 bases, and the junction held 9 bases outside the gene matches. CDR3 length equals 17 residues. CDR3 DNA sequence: TGTGCCACCAGCAGAGTGGTCAGAACTAGCGGGAGGGCCGAGCAGTACTTC. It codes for CATSRVVRTSGRAEQYF. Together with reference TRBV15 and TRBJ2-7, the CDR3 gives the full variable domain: DAMVIQNPRYQVTQFGKPVTLSCSQTLNHNVMYWYQQKSSQAPKLLFHYYDKDFNNEADTPDNFQSRRPNTSFCFLDIRSPGLGDTAMYLCATSRVVRTSGRAEQYFGPGTRLTVT.

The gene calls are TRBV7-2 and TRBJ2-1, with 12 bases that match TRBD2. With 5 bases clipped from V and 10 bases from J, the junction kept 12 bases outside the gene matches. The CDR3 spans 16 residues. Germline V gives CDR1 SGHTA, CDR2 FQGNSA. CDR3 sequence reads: CASSPTVTSGRWEQFF. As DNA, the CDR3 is TGTGCCAGCAGCCCAACGGTGACTAGCGGGAGATGGGAGCAGTTCTTC.

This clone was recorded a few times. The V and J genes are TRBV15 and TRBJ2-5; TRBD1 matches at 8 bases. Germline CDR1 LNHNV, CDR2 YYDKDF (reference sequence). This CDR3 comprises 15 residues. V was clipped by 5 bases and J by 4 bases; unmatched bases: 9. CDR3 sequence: CATSLTLDRAETQYF. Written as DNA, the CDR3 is TGTGCCACCAGCCTTACGCTGGACAGGGCAGAGACCCAGTACTTC.

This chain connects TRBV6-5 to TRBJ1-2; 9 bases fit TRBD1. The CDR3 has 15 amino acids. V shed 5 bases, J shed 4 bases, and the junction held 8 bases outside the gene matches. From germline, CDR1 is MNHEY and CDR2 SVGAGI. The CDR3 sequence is CASSPGLGQGYGYTF. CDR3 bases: TGTGCCAGCAGTCCCGGATTGGGACAGGGCTATGGCTACACCTTC.

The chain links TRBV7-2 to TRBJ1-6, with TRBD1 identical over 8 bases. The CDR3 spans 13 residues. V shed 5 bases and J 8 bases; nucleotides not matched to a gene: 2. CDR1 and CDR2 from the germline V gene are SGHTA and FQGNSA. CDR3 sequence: CASSPTGDSPLHF. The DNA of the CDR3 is TGTGCCAGCAGCCCGACAGGGGATTCACCCCTCCACTTT.

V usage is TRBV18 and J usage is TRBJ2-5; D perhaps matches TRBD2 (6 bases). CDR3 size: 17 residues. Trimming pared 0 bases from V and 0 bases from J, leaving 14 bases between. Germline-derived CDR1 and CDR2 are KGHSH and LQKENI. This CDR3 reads CASSPPRGGEYQETQYF. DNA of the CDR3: TGTGCCAGCTCACCACCCCGGGGCGGGGAGTACCAAGAGACCCAGTACTTC.

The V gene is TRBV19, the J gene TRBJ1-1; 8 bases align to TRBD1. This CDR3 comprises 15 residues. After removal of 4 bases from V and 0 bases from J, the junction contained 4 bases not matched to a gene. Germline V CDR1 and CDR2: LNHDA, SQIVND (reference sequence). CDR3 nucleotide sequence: TGTGCCAGTAGTACCAACAGGGGGATGAACACTGAAGCTTTCTTT. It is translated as CASSTNRGMNTEAFF.

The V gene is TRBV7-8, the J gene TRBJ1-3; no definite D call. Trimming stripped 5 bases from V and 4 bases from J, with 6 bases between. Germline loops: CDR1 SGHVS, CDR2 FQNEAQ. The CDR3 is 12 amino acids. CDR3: CASSHLGNTIYF. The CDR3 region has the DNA TGTGCCAGCAGCCACCTAGGAAACACCATATATTTT.

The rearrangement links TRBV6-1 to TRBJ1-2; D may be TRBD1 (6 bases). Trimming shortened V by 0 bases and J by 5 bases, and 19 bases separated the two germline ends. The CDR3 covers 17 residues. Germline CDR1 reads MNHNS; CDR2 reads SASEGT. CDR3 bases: TGTGCCAGCAGTGAAGCGCTTGGGGGAGGGGGTAAATATGGCTACACCTTC. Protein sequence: CASSEALGGGGKYGYTF.

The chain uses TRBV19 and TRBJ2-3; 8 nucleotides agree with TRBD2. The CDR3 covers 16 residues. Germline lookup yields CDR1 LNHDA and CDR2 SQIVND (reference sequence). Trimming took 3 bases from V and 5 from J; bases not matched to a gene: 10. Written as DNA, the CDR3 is TGTGCCAGTAGTATCTTAGCGGGACCGGGGGGAGATACGCAGTATTTT. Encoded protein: CASSILAGPGGDTQYF.

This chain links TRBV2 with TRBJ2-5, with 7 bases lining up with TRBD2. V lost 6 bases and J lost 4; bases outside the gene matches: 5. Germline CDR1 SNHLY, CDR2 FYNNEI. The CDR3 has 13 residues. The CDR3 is CASRRTRGETQYF. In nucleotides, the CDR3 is TGTGCCAGCAGGAGGACTAGGGGAGAGACCCAGTACTTC. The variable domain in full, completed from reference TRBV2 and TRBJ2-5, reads EPEVTQTPSHQVTQMGQEVILRCVPISNHLYFYWYRQILGQKVEFLVSFYNNEISEKSEIFDDQFSVERPDGSNFTLKIRSTKLEDSAMYFCASRRTRGETQYFGPGTRLLVL.

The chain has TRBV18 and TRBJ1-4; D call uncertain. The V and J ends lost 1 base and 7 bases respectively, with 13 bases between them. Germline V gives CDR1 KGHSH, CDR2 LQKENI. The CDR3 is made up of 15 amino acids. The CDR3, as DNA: TGTGCCAGCTCACCACGGCCAGATCTTGGTGAAAAACTGTTTTTT. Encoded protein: CASSPRPDLGEKLFF.

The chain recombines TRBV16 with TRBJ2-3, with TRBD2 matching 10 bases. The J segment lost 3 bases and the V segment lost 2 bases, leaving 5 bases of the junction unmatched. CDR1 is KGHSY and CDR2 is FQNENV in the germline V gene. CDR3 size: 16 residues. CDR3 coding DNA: TGTGCCAGCAGCCAACACCTAGCGGGAGCAACAGATACGCAGTATTTT. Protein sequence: CASSQHLAGATDTQYF.

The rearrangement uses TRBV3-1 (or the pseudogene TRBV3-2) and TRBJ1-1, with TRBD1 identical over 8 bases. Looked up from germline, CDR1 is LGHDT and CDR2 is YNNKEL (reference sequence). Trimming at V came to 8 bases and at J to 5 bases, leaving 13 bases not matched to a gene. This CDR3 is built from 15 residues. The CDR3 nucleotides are TGTGCCAGCCGCCGACAGGGGTCGGGTGGTACTGAAGCTTTCTTT. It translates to CASRRQGSGGTEAFF.

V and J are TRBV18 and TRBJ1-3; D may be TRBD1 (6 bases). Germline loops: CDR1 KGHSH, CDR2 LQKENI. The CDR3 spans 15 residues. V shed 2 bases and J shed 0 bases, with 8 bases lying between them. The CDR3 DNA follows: TGTGCCAGCTCACCAAGGACAGACTCTGGAAACACCATATATTTT. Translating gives CASSPRTDSGNTIYF.

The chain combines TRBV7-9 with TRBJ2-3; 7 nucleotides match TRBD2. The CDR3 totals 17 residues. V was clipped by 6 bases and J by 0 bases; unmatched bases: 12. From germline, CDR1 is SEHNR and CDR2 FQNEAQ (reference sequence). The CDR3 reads CASRSLAVPSSTDTQYF. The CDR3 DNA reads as TGTGCCAGCAGGTCTCTAGCGGTCCCGTCTAGCACAGATACGCAGTATTTT. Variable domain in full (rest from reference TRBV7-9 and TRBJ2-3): DTGVSQNPRHKITKRGQNVTFRCDPISEHNRLYWYRQTLGQGPEFLTYFQNEAQLEKSRLLSDRFSAERPKGSFSTLEIQRTEQGDSAMYLCASRSLAVPSSTDTQYFGPGTRLTVL.

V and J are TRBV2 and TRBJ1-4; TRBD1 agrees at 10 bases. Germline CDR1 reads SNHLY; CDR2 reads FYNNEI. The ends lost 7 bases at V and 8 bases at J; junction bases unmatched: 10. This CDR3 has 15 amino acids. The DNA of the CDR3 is TGTGCCAGCACTCCCCGAGACAGGGGGCAGGAAAAACTGTTTTTT. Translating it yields CASTPRDRGQEKLFF.

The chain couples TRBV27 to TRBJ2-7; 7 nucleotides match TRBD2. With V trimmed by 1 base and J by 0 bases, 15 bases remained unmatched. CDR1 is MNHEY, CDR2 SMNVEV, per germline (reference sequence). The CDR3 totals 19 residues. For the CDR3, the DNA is TGTGCCAGCAGTTTATTAGCCCCGGGTCAGACTAGCCGCTCCTACGAGCAGTACTTC. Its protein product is CASSLLAPGQTSRSYEQYF.

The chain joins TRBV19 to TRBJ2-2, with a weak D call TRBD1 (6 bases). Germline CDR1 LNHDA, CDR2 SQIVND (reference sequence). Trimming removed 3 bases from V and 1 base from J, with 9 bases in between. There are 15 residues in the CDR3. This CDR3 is CASSMKGVNTGELFF. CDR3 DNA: TGTGCCAGTAGTATGAAGGGGGTGAACACCGGGGAGCTGTTTTTT.

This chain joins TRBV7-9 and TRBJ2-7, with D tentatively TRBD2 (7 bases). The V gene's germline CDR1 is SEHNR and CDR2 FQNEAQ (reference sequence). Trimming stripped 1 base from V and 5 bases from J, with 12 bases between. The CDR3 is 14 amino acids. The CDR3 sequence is CASSLEGGGNEQYF. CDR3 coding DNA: TGTGCCAGCAGCTTAGAGGGCGGGGGCAACGAGCAGTACTTC.